This T cell receptor (beta chain) was identified in a study of CD4 T cells in lung cancer (dated by TCRdb to between 2017 and 2020). For the study in its entirety: To find responses to candidate mutation-encoded neoepitopes, the study screened blood T cells from NSCLC patients and isolated neoantigen-specific CD4+ T-cell clones and TCRs. Deep sequencing of TCRB was used to follow the frequency of neoantigen-specific clonotypes in tumor resections, non-adjacent lung and cultured T-cell products. A few patients undergoing curative-intent resections for stage I-III non-small cell lung cancer provided the tumor and non-adjacent lung tissue. Aged 60 to 69 when blood was donated, the resected patients, most of whom were former smokers, had either lung adenocarcinoma or squamous cell carcinoma. Before blood donation, patients had received treatments including platinum chemotherapy, and some received nivolumab or pembrolizumab. The paper as a whole reports these results and caveats: Rather than memory responses to the cancer, some blood-derived responses might reflect cross-reactivity or in vitro priming of naive T cells.

As regards this clone: Which antigen it targets is not known. Within one base of it there is no much larger clone, and no base qualities were kept.

The library was obtained by the immunoSEQ multiplex PCR assay. DNA was isolated using Qiagen DNeasy or QIAamp micro DNA kits, and TCRB was sequenced using the Adaptive Biotechnology human TCRB sequencing kit. TCRB libraries were sequenced on an Illumina MiSeq. As for how the authors treated the data: The kit provider's software was used to analyze TCRB sequence data, and Fisher's exact test was applied to assess tumor enrichment of clonotype templates. This immuneACCESS table, as held by TCRdb, lists in-frame sequences with V and J called but not all clones. Of the missing ones, under half trace to an unresolved V gene in checked studies; the others have no known cause. D and trimming come from the DNA, and the V and J calls and clone size come from that table. A total of under 6,000 clones appear in this sample, 74% of them only once. More than 15% of the sample belongs to the ten largest clones.

The sample taken for sequencing was lung tumor tissue. The receptor was derived from a man aged 55 to 70 with non-small cell lung cancer.

The DNA sequence follows: TGTGCCAGCAGTGAAGCTAGGGGAGAGACCCAGTACTTC. Its product reads: CASSEARGETQYF. This chain joins TRBV6-1 to TRBJ2-5; the D region possibly corresponds to TRBD1 (5 bases align). The CDR3 covers 13 residues, taking in both the cysteine and the phenylalanine. The retained sequence is limited to the CDR3, 39 bases, with the frame set at the first base. For CDR1 and CDR2, the germline V gene lists MNHNS and SASEGT. The V end loses 0 bases and the J end loses 4 bases, and a stretch of 6 bases separates them.